Listed below are T cell receptor beta chains from one sample, sequenced in a study of blood T cell repertoires in COVID-19. Libraries were prepared by immunoSEQ multiplex PCR; TCRdb keeps only in-frame clonotypes and omits some of them. The sample lists 330,000 or so clones, around 87% seen once, with around 1.9% in the top ten. The sequencing sample was made of PBMCs or T cells enriched from blood (not recorded which). These receptors were obtained from a man aged 35 to 55 in a cohort exposed to, infected with or recovered from COVID-19 (not recorded which). Both conserved end residues are part of each CDR3. A D gene is named only where the DNA matches it firmly. Expanded clones are given a class, and other clones once, few, many or no size at all.

D gene | J gene | V gene | clone size | CDR3 DNA | CDR3 protein
. | TRBJ2-1 | TRBV6-4 | . | TGTGCCAGCAGTGACCCCCTTACTAGTTCGCGGTTCTTC | CASSDPLTSSRFF
TRBD2 | TRBJ2-7 | TRBV6-1 | . | TGTGCCAGCAGTGAAGACGCTAGCGGGTACGAGCAGTACTTC | CASSEDASGYEQYF
. | TRBJ2-3 | TRBV15 | once | TGTGCCACCGGTCGAGCAGATACGCAGTATTTT | CATGRADTQYF
. | TRBJ1-6 | TRBV28 | . | TGTGCCAGCAGTTTACGGCGGGTGCCGGGTAATTCACCCCTCCACTTT | CASSLRRVPGNSPLHF
. | TRBJ2-1 | TRBV2 | once | TGTGCCAGTCTGACAGAAATATACAATGAGCAGTTCTTC | CASLTEIYNEQFF
. | TRBJ2-5 | TRBV9 | . | TGTGCCAGCAGCGTAGCTGGCGGACAACAAGAGACCCAGTACTTC | CASSVAGGQQETQYF
TRBD1 | TRBJ2-7 | TRBV27 | . | TGTGCCACTTCGACAGGGGGCAAGAACGAGCAGTACTTC | CATSTGGKNEQYF
. | TRBJ2-2 | TRBV9 | . | TGTGCCAGCAGCCCCAGAGGAACGGCGAACACCGGGGAGCTGTTTTTT | CASSPRGTANTGELFF
TRBD1 | TRBJ2-7 | TRBV23-1 | . | TGCGCCAGCCGACGACAGGGGCTTTCCTACGAGCAGTACTTC | CASRRQGLSYEQYF
. | TRBJ2-7 | TRBV19 | . | TGTGCCAGTAGTATCTCTAGCAGATCCTACGAGCAGTACTTC | CASSISSRSYEQYF
. | TRBJ2-7 | TRBV25-1 | . | TGTGCCAGCAGTGGGCTTAGCGGAGGAGGCTACGAGCAGTACTTC | CASSGLSGGGYEQYF
. | TRBJ1-1 | TRBV19 | few | TGTGCCAGTAGTATAGGGTCAGGGGAAGCTTTCTTT | CASSIGSGEAFF
. | TRBJ2-7 | TRBV5-1 | . | TGCGCCACCCGTCGGGGAGATAGGTCCTACGAGCAGTACTTC | CATRRGDRSYEQYF
. | TRBJ1-5 | TRBV2 | . | TGTGCCAGCAGTGATCAGGGGCTTGGCAATCAGCCCCAGCATTTT | CASSDQGLGNQPQHF
TRBD1 | TRBJ1-2 | TRBV7-8 | . | TGTGCCAGCAAAGGCAGGGGGTATGGTGGCTACACCTTC | CASKGRGYGGYTF
TRBD1 | TRBJ1-4 | TRBV10-3 | . | TGTGCCATCAGTACAGGGGCACCGAATGAAAAACTGTTTTTT | CAISTGAPNEKLFF
. | TRBJ2-7 | TRBV6-5 | . | TGTGCCAGCAGCTATTTAGCTAGTTCAGAGCAGTACTTC | CASSYLASSEQYF
TRBD1 | TRBJ2-7 | TRBV7-9 | . | TGTGCCAGCAGCTTGGACAGGAACCCCTACGAGCAGTACTTC | CASSLDRNPYEQYF
TRBD1 | TRBJ1-2 | TRBV2 | . | TGTGCCAGCAGCCGGGACAGCCCCTTTTTTTATGGCTACACCTTC | CASSRDSPFFYGYTF
TRBD1 | TRBJ1-5 | TRBV5-1 | few | TGCGCCAGCAGCCCATCCGGGACAGTAAATCAGCCCCAGCATTTT | CASSPSGTVNQPQHF
TRBD1 | TRBJ2-5 | TRBV18 | . | TGTGCCAGCTCACTAGTCCTGGACAGGGTATGGGAGACCCAGTACTTC | CASSLVLDRVWETQYF
TRBD1 | TRBJ1-1 | TRBV5-1 | . | TGCGCCAGCAGTGACTTGGGACAGGGTAAATCTTTCTTT | CASSDLGQGKSFF
. | TRBJ1-5 | TRBV19 | . | TGTGCCAGTAAACGGGAAAGCAATCAGCCCCAGCATTTT | CASKRESNQPQHF
TRBD2 | TRBJ2-7 | TRBV7-2 | . | TGTGCCAGCAGCTTTACTGCGGGAGGGCCCTACGAGCAGTACTTC | CASSFTAGGPYEQYF
. | TRBJ1-4 | TRBV6-4 | . | TGTGCCAGCAGTGTTTGGGGGGGCACTAATGAAAAACTGTTTTTT | CASSVWGGTNEKLFF
. | TRBJ2-1 | TRBV7-3 | few | TGTGCCAGCAGCTTAGTTGGCGGGAACTCCTACAATGAGCAGTTCTTC | CASSLVGGNSYNEQFF
. | TRBJ1-1 | TRBV5-1 | few | TGCGCCAGCAGCTTGGTGGGGGGGCTGGCTTTCTTT | CASSLVGGLAFF
. | TRBJ1-2 | TRBV28 | . | TGTGCCAGCAGTTTGAGAGGGTCGGGCTACACCTTC | CASSLRGSGYTF
TRBD2 | TRBJ2-1 | TRBV5-1 | . | TGCGCCAGCAGCTTGGTAGCGGGGGGGAGCAATGAGCAGTTCTTC | CASSLVAGGSNEQFF
TRBD2 | TRBJ2-1 | TRBV5-6 | . | TGTGCCAGCAATCCGGGACTAGCGGCTTACAATGAGCAGTTCTTC | CASNPGLAAYNEQFF
TRBD2 | TRBJ2-3 | TRBV30 | . | TGTGCCTGGAGTGTGGCCGGGACTAGCGCTTACACAGATACGCAGTATTTT | CAWSVAGTSAYTDTQYF
. | TRBJ2-2 | TRBV7-2 | . | TGTGCCAGCAGCTTAGTCTCCAGCGGGGAGCTGTTTTTT | CASSLVSSGELFF
TRBD2 | TRBJ2-7 | TRBV28 | . | TGTGCCAGCAGTTTACGGCGGGGAGGACTAGCCCACGAGCAGTACTTC | CASSLRRGGLAHEQYF
TRBD2 | TRBJ2-7 | TRBV7-2 | . | TGTGCCAGCAGCTTATTGGGGGGGAGCTACTACGAGCAGTACTTC | CASSLLGGSYYEQYF
TRBD2 | TRBJ2-1 | TRBV6-4 | . | TGTGCCAGCAGTGGGGCTAGCGGTTCCTACAATGAGCAGTTCTTC | CASSGASGSYNEQFF
. | TRBJ2-7 | TRBV6-5 | . | TGTGCCAGCACCCGAGACGGGATAACCTACGAGCAGTACTTC | CASTRDGITYEQYF
. | TRBJ2-1 | TRBV5-1 | . | TGCGCCAGCAGCTACTCCACCGGGACCTACAATGAGCAGTTCTTC | CASSYSTGTYNEQFF
. | TRBJ1-1 | TRBV9 | . | TGTGCCAGCAGCCCCAGGGGAGACACTGAAGCTTTCTTT | CASSPRGDTEAFF
TRBD1 | TRBJ2-5 | TRBV19 | . | TGTGCCAGTAGTCCTCGGACAGGGCAGGGGGAGACCCAGTACTTC | CASSPRTGQGETQYF
. | TRBJ2-7 | TRBV28 | . | TGTGCCAGCAGGGTCCGGGACAAAAAAAAGAATGAGTACTTC | CASRVRDKKKNEYF
TRBD2 | TRBJ2-1 | TRBV29-1 | . | TGCAGCGTTGGAGTAGCGGGAGCCAATGAGCAGTTCTTC | CSVGVAGANEQFF
. | TRBJ1-5 | TRBV5-8 | once | TGTGCCAGCAGCTTGGTGCCAGGCCGCAATCAGCCCCAGCATTTT | CASSLVPGRNQPQHF
. | TRBJ1-1 | TRBV5-1 | . | TGCGCCAGCGGCTTACATACCGGGGCTGAAGCTTTCTTT | CASGLHTGAEAFF
. | TRBJ1-4 | TRBV28 | . | TGTGCCAGCAGTTTACAGGGGTACACACTGTTTTTT | CASSLQGYTLFF
TRBD1 | TRBJ1-6 | TRBV18 | . | TGTGCCAGCTCAGGGACAGAAAGGAATTCACCCCTCCACTTT | CASSGTERNSPLHF
. | TRBJ2-2 | TRBV20-1 | . | TGCAGTGCTAGTCCGAGGTTCACCGGGGAGCTGTTTTTT | CSASPRFTGELFF
TRBD1 | TRBJ2-3 | TRBV5-1 | . | TGCGCCAGCAGCCCGGGACAGTCAATCACAGATACGCAGTATTTT | CASSPGQSITDTQYF